The source of this T cell receptor (beta chain) is a study of identifying expanded T cells in peripheral blood. Sequencing used immunoSEQ multiplex PCR; TCRdb keeps in-frame clones, though not all of them. Of just under 65,000 clones in the sample, over 75% were seen once. Germline V gives CDR1 SGHNT, CDR2 YYREEE (reference sequence). This CDR3 spans 15 amino acids. Trimming cost V 0 bases and J 1 base, with 9 bases left between them. This clone has only one observation. This sequence originates from a person between 18 and 75 years old in good health. The source material was blood. The V and J genes are TRBV5-4 and TRBJ2-3; D gene unclear. CDR3 sequence (DNA): TGTGCCAGCAGCTTGGTTTCCGGCGGCACAGATACGCAGTATTTT. Residues: CASSLVSGGTDTQYF. Drawing the rest from reference TRBV5-4 and TRBJ2-3, the complete variable domain is ETGVTQSPTHLIKTRGQQVTLRCSSQSGHNTVSWYQQALGQGPQFIFQYYREEENGRGNFPPRFSGLQFPNYSSELNVNALELDDSALYLCASSLVSGGTDTQYFGPGTRLTVL.